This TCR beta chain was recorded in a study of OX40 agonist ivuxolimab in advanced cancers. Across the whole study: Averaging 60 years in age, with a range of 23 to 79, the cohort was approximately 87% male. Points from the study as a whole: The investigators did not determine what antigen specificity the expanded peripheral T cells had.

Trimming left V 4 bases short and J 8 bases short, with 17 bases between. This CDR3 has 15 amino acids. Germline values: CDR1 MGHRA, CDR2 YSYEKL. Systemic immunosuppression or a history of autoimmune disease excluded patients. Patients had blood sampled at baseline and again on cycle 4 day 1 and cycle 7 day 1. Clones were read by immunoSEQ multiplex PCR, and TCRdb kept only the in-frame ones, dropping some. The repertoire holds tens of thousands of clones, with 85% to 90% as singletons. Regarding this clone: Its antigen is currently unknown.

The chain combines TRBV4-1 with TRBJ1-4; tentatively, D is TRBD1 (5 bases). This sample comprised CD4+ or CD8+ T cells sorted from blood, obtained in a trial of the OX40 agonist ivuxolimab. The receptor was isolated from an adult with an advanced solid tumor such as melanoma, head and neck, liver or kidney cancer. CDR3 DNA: TGCGCCAGCAGCCCCCCGACGGGGGGAATAGAAAAACTGTTTTTT. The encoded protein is CASSPPTGGIEKLFF.